This record concerns one TCR beta chain sequence. The antigen it binds to is not known. Base qualities were left out, and no much larger clone turns up one base away. Trimming takes 0 bases from V and 4 bases from J, and the germline ends sit 7 bases apart. Its CDR3 holds 13 amino acids, cysteine through phenylalanine. Solely the CDR3 DNA is kept, with 39 bases framed from the first base. CDR1 GTSNPN and CDR2 SVGIG are derived from the germline V gene (reference sequence). This record belongs to a study of T cell clones after liver transplantation (dated by TCRdb to between 2019 and 2020). Background for the entire study: Samples were obtained from ITN030ST, a randomized trial in which withdrawal of immunosuppression was attempted within 2 years of liver transplantation. After a pre-transplant mixed lymphocyte reaction, TCRbeta sequencing was used to pinpoint donor-reactive T cell clones, which were subsequently tracked in post-transplant blood. Third party-reactive TCRbeta sequences from pre-transplant MLRs were also identified as an antigen-independent comparator for donor-reactive sequences. Of the eight recipients, a few were HCV-positive, while the remaining recipients had been transplanted for non-autoimmune, non-viral indications. Subjects received no induction therapy and standard immunosuppression until randomization at 12-24 months post-transplant. Tolerance meant complete immunosuppression withdrawal for at least one year without liver enzymes rising beyond twice the upper limit of normal. Blood samples were collected pre-transplant, then pre-randomization ahead of withdrawal, and finally post-randomization once withdrawal had either been completed or failed. The studied cohort comprised 8 liver transplant recipients, 3 classified as tolerant and 5 as non-tolerant.

Study-wide conclusions, independent of this receptor: Low numbers of available donor cells limited the measurable donor-reactive repertoire in a couple of subjects. Because allograft tissue specimens were not available, migration of donor-reactive T cells into the graft, rather than deletion, may have occurred. When repertoire turnover was taken into account, detection of donor-reactive sequences was significantly reduced in 7 of 8 subjects for CD4 and in 8 of 8 subjects for CD8. Circulating donor-reactive CD4 TCRbeta sequences fell significantly post-transplant in 5 of 8 subjects, irrespective of tolerance or HCV status. The conclusions were considered preliminary, being limited by small, heterogeneous patient numbers and non-standardized post-transplant time points. The decline in donor-reactive sequences exceeded the decline in third party-reactive sequences, suggesting partial antigen-specific deletion that was unrelated to withdrawal success.

High-throughput TCRbeta CDR3 sequencing of frozen genomic DNA was performed by immunoSEQ, with PCR amplification, mapping, bias correction and internal controls included. In the paper's pipeline: Productive rearrangements were kept, and unique TCRbeta sequences were defined by CDR3 nucleotide sequence plus V and J gene. Donor-reactive sequences required at least 5-fold expansion in CFSE-low cells versus unstimulated pre-transplant cells and at least 0.01% frequency. Per-subject minimum frequency thresholds, based on the lowest-template unstimulated sample, ensured at least 90% detection power. Jensen-Shannon divergence between the top 1000 TCRbeta sequences after and before transplant was used to measure repertoire turnover. Changes in detection of donor-reactive sequences were tested with two-sided Fisher's exact tests. TCRdb provides this immuneACCESS table in a form limited to in-frame rearrangements. Some clones are lacking; in checked studies, under half of them reflect an unresolved V gene, and why the rest are absent is not known. V and J calls and clone size are those listed in that table; D and trimming were worked out from the DNA. The sample table holds under 10,000 clones, of which approximately 80% were seen once. The biggest ten clones account for roughly 40% of the sample.

The intended sense of this specimen's time point label: pre-transplant. Unstimulated PBMCs, after thawing, were stained for CD3, CD4 and CD8 and then FACS-sorted into CD3+CD4+ and CD3+CD8+ populations. Randomization to immunosuppression withdrawal applied to every one of the 8 studied subjects. The Qiagen DNeasy Blood and Tissue Kit was used for isolation of genomic DNA. Sample: CD8+ T cells from blood, taken before liver transplant. The chain uses TRBV30 and TRBJ1-5; tentative D gene TRBD1, with 5 bases matching. This receptor was identified in a human donor who received a liver transplant. The CDR3 has the sequence CAWSVKGNQPQHF. In nucleotides, the sequence is TGTGCCTGGAGTGTAAAGGGGAATCAGCCCCAGCATTTT.